This is a list of T cell receptor beta chains from one sample in a study of monozygotic twins with inflammatory bowel disease. One entry per CDR3 protein, without DNA, is what TCRdb gives after re-calling the 5' RACE reads. This repertoire includes roughly 330,000 distinct CDR3 sequences. The sequenced sample consisted of blood. Receptor source: a human donor with ulcerative colitis or Crohn's disease, or a healthy co-twin of an affected twin (not recorded which). CDR3s include the opening cysteine and the closing phenylalanine or tryptophan.

V gene	J gene	CDR3 protein
TRBV27	TRBJ2-3	CASSLPGTSTDTQYF
TRBV20-1	TRBJ2-3	CSARDYQGPGADTQYF
TRBV7-2	TRBJ2-1	CASSSRQGPYNEQFF
TRBV6-1	TRBJ1-5	CASSLDSYNQPQHF
TRBV6-2/TRBV6-3	TRBJ2-2	CASSYPRGTNTGELFF
TRBV12-3/TRBV12-4	TRBJ2-1	CASSPGPLSGGTYNEQFF
TRBV20-1	TRBJ2-7	CSARGPGTTYYEQYF
TRBV11-2	TRBJ2-1	CASSFLAGPRQSSYNEQFF
TRBV12-3/TRBV12-4	TRBJ2-1	CASSHGTSGRGGNEQFF
TRBV5-1	TRBJ2-1	CASGEQLEQFF
TRBV28	TRBJ2-7	CASSRQSKTYEQYF
TRBV30	TRBJ2-1	CAWAPGLAGTNEQFF
TRBV30	TRBJ2-3	CAWALGRGVTDTQYF
TRBV5-5	TRBJ1-5	CASSSADRAGQPQHF
TRBV5-1	TRBJ1-1	CASSPGTGGMNTEAFF
TRBV5-1	TRBJ2-1	CASSLGVVSYNEQFF
TRBV7-2	TRBJ2-1	CASSLGGPAEQFF
TRBV20-1	TRBJ2-5	CSARDQPRGETQYF
TRBV5-1	TRBJ2-1	CASSPLAGGDNEQFF
TRBV20-1	TRBJ2-2	CSAGTGQVGELFF
TRBV4-1	TRBJ2-1	CASSQDFLGTVDPEQFF
TRBV3-1	TRBJ2-7	CASSQGGQGISYEQYF
TRBV6-5	TRBJ1-6	CASSFLGTDSPLHF
TRBV9	TRBJ2-1	CASSQTTGVLFNEQFF
TRBV5-6	TRBJ1-2	CASSLEGVRFYGYTF
TRBV5-1	TRBJ2-7	CASSSWGGGLSYEQYF
TRBV9	TRBJ2-7	CASSVGGGVGSYEQYF
TRBV12-3/TRBV12-4	TRBJ1-1	CASSPTPNRGVSEAFF
TRBV23-1	TRBJ2-3	CASSQWGRADTQYF
TRBV5-1	TRBJ2-2	CASSLLAGPNTGELFF
TRBV5-1	TRBJ2-1	CASSLAGGEQFF
TRBV7-2	TRBJ1-1	CASSLSRGNTEAFF
TRBV28	TRBJ1-1	CASTSFLGPNTEAFF
TRBV12-3/TRBV12-4	TRBJ2-2	CASSLGQGPYTGELFF
TRBV5-1	TRBJ2-5	CASSTGGGLEEETQYF
TRBV30	TRBJ2-3	CAWSYGRQGGTDTQYF
TRBV19	TRBJ2-4	CASTRGGTSKNIQYF
TRBV20-1	TRBJ2-1	CSARVGGTDNEQFF
TRBV6-4	TRBJ2-3	CASSQGTGVTDTQYF
TRBV7-9	TRBJ2-4	CASSLAASGKNIQYF
TRBV7-9	TRBJ2-3	CASSPQHPQYF
TRBV20-1	TRBJ2-1	CSASRTSGLYNEQFF
TRBV25-1	TRBJ1-2	CASSEFQSGYTF
TRBV4-1	TRBJ2-1	CASSQDGGLTSGPIWRYEQFF
TRBV29-1	TRBJ1-1	CSVDRGQGGTEAFF
TRBV20-1	TRBJ2-7	CSARAISYEQYF
TRBV6-2/TRBV6-3	TRBJ2-2	CASSLQTGELFF
TRBV5-6	TRBJ2-1	CASSHNGRAYNEQFF
TRBV3-1	TRBJ1-6	CASSQDAAAVYNSPLHF
TRBV10-3	TRBJ1-2	CAISELGGYTF
TRBV6-6	TRBJ1-2	CASSYSDRNYGYTF
TRBV19	TRBJ1-1	CASSILQDGTEAFF
TRBV29-1	TRBJ2-3	CSLGYGDTQYF
TRBV14	TRBJ2-6	CASSQVYRSSGANVLTF
TRBV4-1	TRBJ2-5	CASSQVGRELSQETQYF
TRBV7-3	TRBJ2-3	CASSSSLSGRGADTQYF
TRBV5-8	TRBJ2-1	CASSLGDFINEQFF
TRBV7-1	TRBJ2-7	CASSSTQGQAGTSGESSYEQYF
TRBV2	TRBJ2-5	CASSETQGAKETQYF
TRBV9	TRBJ2-5	CASSPSSGRSETQYF